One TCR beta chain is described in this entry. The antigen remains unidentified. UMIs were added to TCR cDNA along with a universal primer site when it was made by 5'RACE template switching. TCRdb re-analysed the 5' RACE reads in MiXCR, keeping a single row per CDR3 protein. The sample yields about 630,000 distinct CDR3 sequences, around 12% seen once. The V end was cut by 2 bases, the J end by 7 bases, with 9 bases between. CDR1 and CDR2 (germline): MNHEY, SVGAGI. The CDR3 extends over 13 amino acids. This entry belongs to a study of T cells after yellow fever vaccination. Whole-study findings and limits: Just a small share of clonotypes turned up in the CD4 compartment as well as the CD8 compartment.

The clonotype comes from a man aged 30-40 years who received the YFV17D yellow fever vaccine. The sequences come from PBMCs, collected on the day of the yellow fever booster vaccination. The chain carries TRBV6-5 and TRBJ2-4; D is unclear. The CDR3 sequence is CASSYGEGNIQYF. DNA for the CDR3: TGTGCCAGCAGTTACGGCGAAGGGAACATTCAGTACTTC.